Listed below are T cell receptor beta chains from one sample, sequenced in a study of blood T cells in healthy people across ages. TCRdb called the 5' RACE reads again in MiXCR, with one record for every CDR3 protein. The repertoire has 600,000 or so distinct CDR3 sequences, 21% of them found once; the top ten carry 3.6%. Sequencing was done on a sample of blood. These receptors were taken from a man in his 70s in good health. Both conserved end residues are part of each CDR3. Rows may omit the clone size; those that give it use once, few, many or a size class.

CDR3aa: CATRGYQETQYF
abundance: many
v_gene: TRBV6-6

CDR3aa: CASRGTGGILGTQYF
abundance: few
v_gene: TRBV12-3/TRBV12-4

CDR3aa: CASSRQGNTDEKLFF
abundance: .
v_gene: TRBV5-1

CDR3aa: CASSFQLALTEQYF
abundance: many
v_gene: TRBV12-3/TRBV12-4

CDR3aa: CASSVTTTGSEEAFF
abundance: few
v_gene: TRBV9

CDR3aa: CASSLWDSLNEQFF
abundance: .
v_gene: TRBV12-3/TRBV12-4

CDR3aa: CASSYSGGKGTGANVLTF
abundance: .
v_gene: TRBV6-5

CDR3aa: CASSKQGLAGVWNEQFF
abundance: few
v_gene: TRBV7-2

CDR3aa: CASSGLGLAGETQYF
abundance: .
v_gene: TRBV2

CDR3aa: CASSRIAEETQYF
abundance: .
v_gene: TRBV6-6

CDR3aa: CATSDLQRGAQETQYF
abundance: .
v_gene: TRBV24-1

CDR3aa: CASSIGGTTPETQYF
abundance: once
v_gene: TRBV19

CDR3aa: CAIKLAGGAYNEQFF
abundance: .
v_gene: TRBV10-3

CDR3aa: CASSLEITAGASVEQFF
abundance: few
v_gene: TRBV5-1

CDR3aa: CASSRIGREQYF
abundance: few
v_gene: TRBV12-3/TRBV12-4

CDR3aa: CASSPGGVDGELFF
abundance: few
v_gene: TRBV9

CDR3aa: CASSVLAGRTDTQYF
abundance: few
v_gene: TRBV2

CDR3aa: CASDLAGQETQYF
abundance: many
v_gene: TRBV7-2

CDR3aa: CASSPYGTGAYYEQYF
abundance: .
v_gene: TRBV9

CDR3aa: CASKTGSNQPQHF
abundance: .
v_gene: TRBV12-3/TRBV12-4

CDR3aa: CASSPPRTRNEKLFF
abundance: .
v_gene: TRBV4-1

CDR3aa: CASSLESTPVQPQHF
abundance: few
v_gene: TRBV7-2

CDR3aa: CSARSQTGGISYEQYF
abundance: few
v_gene: TRBV20-1

CDR3aa: CASRSSVGYGYTF
abundance: .
v_gene: TRBV7-2

CDR3aa: CSARDLRAGITYEQYF
abundance: few
v_gene: TRBV20-1

CDR3aa: CASSSPGHKNTEAFF
abundance: .
v_gene: TRBV6-5

CDR3aa: CASSPRAGGPYEQYF
abundance: .
v_gene: TRBV3-1

CDR3aa: CASSYSWGARPEAFF
abundance: few
v_gene: TRBV6-6

CDR3aa: CASSDSGRSYEQYF
abundance: few
v_gene: TRBV25-1

CDR3aa: CASTPTRDTEAFF
abundance: .
v_gene: TRBV19

CDR3aa: CASSIDRGPYEQYF
abundance: few
v_gene: TRBV19

CDR3aa: CASSYHELMNTGELFF
abundance: .
v_gene: TRBV6-5

CDR3aa: CSANRVAGGTGELFF
abundance: .
v_gene: TRBV20-1

CDR3aa: CASSQEGLAEYNEQFF
abundance: .
v_gene: TRBV4-3

CDR3aa: CASSPTGQGTGTEAFF
abundance: once
v_gene: TRBV5-1

CDR3aa: CASNALGAEAFF
abundance: .
v_gene: TRBV6-2/TRBV6-3

CDR3aa: CASSFNSRGVNIQYF
abundance: many
v_gene: TRBV7-9

CDR3aa: CATSGGGATNEKLFF
abundance: few
v_gene: TRBV24-1

CDR3aa: CAGSLSRQGWTEAFF
abundance: .
v_gene: TRBV27

CDR3aa: CASSLTGMETQYF
abundance: many
v_gene: TRBV2

CDR3aa: CSALAGVVTQYF
abundance: few
v_gene: TRBV29-1

CDR3aa: CASSDGTGPTGELFF
abundance: few
v_gene: TRBV5-1

CDR3aa: CASSQDLGGNTIYF
abundance: few
v_gene: TRBV3-1

CDR3aa: CASTLVGGTNTGELFF
abundance: .
v_gene: TRBV6-5

CDR3aa: CASSLRPSLSSYNEQFF
abundance: few
v_gene: TRBV7-3

CDR3aa: CASSFGAGVMNTEAFF
abundance: few
v_gene: TRBV12-3/TRBV12-4